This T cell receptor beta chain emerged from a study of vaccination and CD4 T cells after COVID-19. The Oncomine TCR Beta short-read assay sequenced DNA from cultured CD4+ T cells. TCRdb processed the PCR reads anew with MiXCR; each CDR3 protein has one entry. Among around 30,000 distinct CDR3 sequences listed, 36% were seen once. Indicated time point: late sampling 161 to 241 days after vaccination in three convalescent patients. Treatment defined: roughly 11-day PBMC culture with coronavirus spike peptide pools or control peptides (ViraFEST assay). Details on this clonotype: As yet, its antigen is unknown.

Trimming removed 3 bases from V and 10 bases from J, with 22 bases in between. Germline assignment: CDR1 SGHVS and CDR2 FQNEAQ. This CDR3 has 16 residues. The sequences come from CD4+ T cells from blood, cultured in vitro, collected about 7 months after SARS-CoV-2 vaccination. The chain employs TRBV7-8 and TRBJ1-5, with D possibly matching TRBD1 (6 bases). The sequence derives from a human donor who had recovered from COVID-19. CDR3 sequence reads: CASSFRRRQEPSPQHF. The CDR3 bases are TGTGCCAGCAGCTTTAGACGGAGACAGGAGCCATCTCCCCAGCATTTT.